This T cell receptor beta chain was identified during a study of post-analysis software for immune sequencing data. Study in general: Multiple sclerosis in the patients followed relapsing-remitting, secondary progressive and progressive-relapsing courses.

CDR3 length: 14 amino acids. Between the trimmed V and J ends, which lost 1 base and 5 bases, there was a span of 11 bases. As concerns this clonotype: The antigen remains unidentified.

Study-wide points: Five or six TRBV segments appeared more often in patients than in controls, and TRBV5-6, TRBV5-1 and TRBV20-1 were among these. Co-batched samples clustered tightly together by F measure. A significant reduction in normalized Chao1 diversity was observed in multiple sclerosis patients versus controls.

Presence of unique molecular identifiers characterized the TCR beta cDNA libraries. TCRdb recomputed calls from the PCR reads with MiXCR, one row per CDR3 protein. The table shows about 620,000 distinct CDR3 sequences, with around 47% occurring only once. Sample: blood. The chain links TRBV12-3 or TRBV12-4 to TRBJ2-5; D ambiguous. The sequence was collected from a girl aged 10 to 17 with multiple sclerosis. CDR3 DNA: TGTGCCAGCAGTTTAGATAACCCATGGGAGACCCAGTACTTC. Translated: CASSLDNPWETQYF.